What follows is one TCR beta chain and its context. Its antigen remains unknown. These data belong to a study of cytomegalovirus exposure and HLA in healthy donors. Findings and caveats of the study: Associated with cytomegalovirus, according to the listing, were 150 to 200 TCR beta chains. Some V segments, including TRBV6-2 and TRBV6-3, were excluded as indistinguishable. Reported results showed that the classifier diagnosed cytomegalovirus status with high specificity and sensitivity. It was shown in a later analysis that HLA-associated TCR beta chains were more clonally expanded than other, equally common chains.

The PCR employed 60 Vbeta primers together with 13 Jbeta primers. TCRdb's table, derived via immunoSEQ multiplex PCR, lists solely in-frame clones and lacks some. The table lists around 150,000 clones. The V end lost 7 bases, the J end lost 2 bases, and 14 bases lay between the germline ends. The CDR3 contains 14 residues. Germline CDR1 is SGDLS and CDR2 is YYNGEE. This receptor was taken from a woman aged 55-69 years in good health and CMV-seronegative. The sequencing input was PBMCs. The V gene is TRBV9, the J gene TRBJ2-3; no clear D gene. CDR3 sequence reads: CASSKSPTTDTQYF. The CDR3 DNA follows: TGTGCCAGCTCTAAAAGCCCCACCACAGATACGCAGTATTTT.